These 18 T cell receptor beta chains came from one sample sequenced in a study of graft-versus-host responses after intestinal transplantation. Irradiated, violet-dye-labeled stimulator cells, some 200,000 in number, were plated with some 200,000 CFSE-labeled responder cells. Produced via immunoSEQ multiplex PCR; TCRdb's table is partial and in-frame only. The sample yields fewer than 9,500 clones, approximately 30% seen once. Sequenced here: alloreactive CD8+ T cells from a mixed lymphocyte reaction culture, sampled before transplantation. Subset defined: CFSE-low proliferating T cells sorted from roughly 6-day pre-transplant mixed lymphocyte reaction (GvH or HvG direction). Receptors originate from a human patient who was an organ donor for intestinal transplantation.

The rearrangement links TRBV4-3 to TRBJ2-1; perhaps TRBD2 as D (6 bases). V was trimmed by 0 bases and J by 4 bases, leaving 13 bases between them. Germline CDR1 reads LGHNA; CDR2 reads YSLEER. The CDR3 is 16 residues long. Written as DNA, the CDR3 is TGCGCCAGCAGCCAAGATCGACTAGGGGCTTACAATGAGCAGTTCTTC. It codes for CASSQDRLGAYNEQFF.

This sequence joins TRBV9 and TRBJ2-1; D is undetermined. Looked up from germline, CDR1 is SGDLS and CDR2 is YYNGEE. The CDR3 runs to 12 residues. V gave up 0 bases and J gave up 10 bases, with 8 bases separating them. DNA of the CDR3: TGTGCCAGCAGCGTAGGCCGAGCCGAGCAGTTCTTC. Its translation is CASSVGRAEQFF.

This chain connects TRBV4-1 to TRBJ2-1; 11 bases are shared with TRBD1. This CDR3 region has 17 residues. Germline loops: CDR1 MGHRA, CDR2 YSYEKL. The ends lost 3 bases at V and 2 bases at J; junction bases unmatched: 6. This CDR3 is CASSQGWGQGAYNEQFF. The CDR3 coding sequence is TGCGCCAGCAGCCAGGGTTGGGGACAGGGGGCCTACAATGAGCAGTTCTTC.

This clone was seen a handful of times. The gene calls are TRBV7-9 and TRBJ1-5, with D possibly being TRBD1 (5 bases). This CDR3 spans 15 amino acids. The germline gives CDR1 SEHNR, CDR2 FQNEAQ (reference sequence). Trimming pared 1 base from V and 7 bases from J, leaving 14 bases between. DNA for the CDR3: TGTGCCAGCAGCTTAGGGGGGGGAGCTGGACAGCCCCAGCATTTT. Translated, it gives CASSLGGGAGQPQHF.

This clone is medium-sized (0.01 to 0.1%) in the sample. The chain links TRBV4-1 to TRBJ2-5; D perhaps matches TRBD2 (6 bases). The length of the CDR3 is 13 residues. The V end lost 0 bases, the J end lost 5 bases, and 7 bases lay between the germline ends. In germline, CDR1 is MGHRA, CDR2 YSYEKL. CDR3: CASSQEAGETQYF. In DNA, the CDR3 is TGCGCCAGCAGCCAAGAGGCGGGGGAGACCCAGTACTTC.

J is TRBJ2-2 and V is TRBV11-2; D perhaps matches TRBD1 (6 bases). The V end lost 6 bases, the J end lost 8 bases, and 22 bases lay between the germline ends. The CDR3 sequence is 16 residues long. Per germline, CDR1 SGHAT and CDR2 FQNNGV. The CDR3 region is CASSTPGVHRIGELFF. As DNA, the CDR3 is TGTGCCAGCAGTACCCCAGGGGTACACCGTATTGGGGAGCTGTTTTTT.

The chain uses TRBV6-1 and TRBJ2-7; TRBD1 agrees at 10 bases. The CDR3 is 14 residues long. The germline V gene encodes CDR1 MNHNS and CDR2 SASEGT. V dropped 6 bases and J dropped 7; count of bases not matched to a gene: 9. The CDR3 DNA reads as TGTGCCAGCAGCCCTGGGACAGGGGTCGGTGAGCAGTACTTC. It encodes CASSPGTGVGEQYF.

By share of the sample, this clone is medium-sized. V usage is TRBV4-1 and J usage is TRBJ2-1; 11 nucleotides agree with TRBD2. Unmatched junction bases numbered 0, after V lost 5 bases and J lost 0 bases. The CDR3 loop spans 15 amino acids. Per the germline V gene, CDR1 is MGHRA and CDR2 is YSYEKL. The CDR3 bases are TGCGCCAGCAGCACTAGCGGGGGCTCCTACAATGAGCAGTTCTTC. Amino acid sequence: CASSTSGGSYNEQFF.

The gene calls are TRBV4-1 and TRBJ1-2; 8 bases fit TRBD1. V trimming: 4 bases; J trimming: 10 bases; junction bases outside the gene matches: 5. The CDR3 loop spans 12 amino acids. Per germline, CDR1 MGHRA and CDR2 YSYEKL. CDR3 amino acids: CASSPQGDDYTF. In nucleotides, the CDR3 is TGCGCCAGCAGCCCACAGGGGGATGACTACACCTTC.

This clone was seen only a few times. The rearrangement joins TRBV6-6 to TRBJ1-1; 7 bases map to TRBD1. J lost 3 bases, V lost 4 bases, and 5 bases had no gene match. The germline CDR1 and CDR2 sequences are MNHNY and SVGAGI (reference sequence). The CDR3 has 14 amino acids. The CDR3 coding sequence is TGTGCCAGCAGTTTCGTCGGACAGGACACTGAAGCTTTCTTT. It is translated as CASSFVGQDTEAFF.

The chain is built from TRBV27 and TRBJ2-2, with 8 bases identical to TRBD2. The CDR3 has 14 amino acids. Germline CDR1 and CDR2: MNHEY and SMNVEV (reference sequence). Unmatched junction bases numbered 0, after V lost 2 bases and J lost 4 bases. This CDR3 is CASSLAGGTGELFF. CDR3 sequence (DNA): TGTGCCAGCAGTTTAGCGGGGGGCACCGGGGAGCTGTTTTTT.

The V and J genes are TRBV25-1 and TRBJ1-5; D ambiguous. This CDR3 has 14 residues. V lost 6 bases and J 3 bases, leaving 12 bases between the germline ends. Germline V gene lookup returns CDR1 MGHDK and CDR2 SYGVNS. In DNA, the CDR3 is TGTGCCAGCAGGTGGGAGCCTTACAATCAGCCCCAGCATTTT. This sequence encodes CASRWEPYNQPQHF.

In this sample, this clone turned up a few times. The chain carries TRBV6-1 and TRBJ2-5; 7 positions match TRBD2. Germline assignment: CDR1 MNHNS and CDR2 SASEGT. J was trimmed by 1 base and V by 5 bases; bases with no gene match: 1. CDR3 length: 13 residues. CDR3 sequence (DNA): TGTGCCAGCAGTCTAGCGGTCCAAGAGACCCAGTACTTC. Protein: CASSLAVQETQYF.

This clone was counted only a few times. CDR3 bases: TGTGCCAGCAGCGACGATCTAGCGGGGGCAGGAGTTACGCAGTATTTT. Amino acid sequence: CASSDDLAGAGVTQYF. The chain links TRBV9 to TRBJ2-3; 10 bases align to TRBD2. V was clipped by 3 bases and J by 8 bases; unmatched bases: 12. This CDR3 is built from 16 residues. Germline values: CDR1 SGDLS, CDR2 YYNGEE.

This CDR3 is CASSSLNSHSQNEQFF. As DNA, the CDR3 is TGTGCCAGCAGTTCCCTCAATTCCCACTCTCAAAATGAGCAGTTCTTC. The chain carries TRBV28 and TRBJ2-1; D unresolved. Deletions cut 4 bases from V and 7 bases from J, with 20 bases between. The CDR3 is made up of 16 amino acids. CDR1 is MDHEN and CDR2 is SYDVKM in the germline V gene.

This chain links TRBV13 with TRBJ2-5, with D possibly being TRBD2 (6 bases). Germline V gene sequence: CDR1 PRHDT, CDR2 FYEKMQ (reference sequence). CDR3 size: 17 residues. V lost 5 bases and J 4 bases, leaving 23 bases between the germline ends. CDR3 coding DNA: TGTGCCAGCAGCCCCCTCGGGTCGGCCGGCGGGGTAGAGACCCAGTACTTC. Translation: CASSPLGSAGGVETQYF. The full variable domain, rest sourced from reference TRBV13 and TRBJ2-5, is AAGVIQSPRHLIKEKRETATLKCYPIPRHDTVYWYQQGPGQDPQFLISFYEKMQSDKGSIPDRFSAQQFSDYHSELNMSSLELGDSALYFCASSPLGSAGGVETQYFGPGTRLLVL.

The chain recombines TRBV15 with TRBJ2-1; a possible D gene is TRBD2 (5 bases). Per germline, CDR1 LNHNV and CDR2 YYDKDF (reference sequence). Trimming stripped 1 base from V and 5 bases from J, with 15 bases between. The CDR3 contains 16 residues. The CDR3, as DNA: TGTGCCACCAGCAGAGGGGTTCTAGCAGCGAACAATGAGCAGTTCTTC. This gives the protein CATSRGVLAANNEQFF.

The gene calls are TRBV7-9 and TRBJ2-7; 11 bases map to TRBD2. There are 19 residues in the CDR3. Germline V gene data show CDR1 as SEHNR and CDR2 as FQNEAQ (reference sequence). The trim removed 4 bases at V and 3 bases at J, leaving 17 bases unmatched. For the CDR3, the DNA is TGTGCCAGCAGCTCGACGATTTTAGCGGGAGGGCCATCGGGCTACGAGCAGTACTTC. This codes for CASSSTILAGGPSGYEQYF.